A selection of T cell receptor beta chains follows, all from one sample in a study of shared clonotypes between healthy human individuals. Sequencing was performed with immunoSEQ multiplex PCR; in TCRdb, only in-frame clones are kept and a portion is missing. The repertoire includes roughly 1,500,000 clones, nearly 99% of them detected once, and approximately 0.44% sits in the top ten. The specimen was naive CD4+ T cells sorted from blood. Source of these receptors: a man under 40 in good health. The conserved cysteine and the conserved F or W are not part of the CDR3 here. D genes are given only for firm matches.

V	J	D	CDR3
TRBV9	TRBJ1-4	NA	ASSAEVGEKLF
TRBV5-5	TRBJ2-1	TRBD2	ASSLGLAGFSYNEQF
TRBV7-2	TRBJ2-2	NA	ASSLVALASPGELF
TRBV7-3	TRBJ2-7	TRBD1	ASSHQTGDHEQY
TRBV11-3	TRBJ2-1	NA	ASSFETAPYNEQF
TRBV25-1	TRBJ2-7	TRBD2	ASSRSTLTLAGRYEQY
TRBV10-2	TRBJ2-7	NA	ASKGALRGLFSYEQY
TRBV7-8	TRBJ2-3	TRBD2	ASSLGGTSGRGDTQY
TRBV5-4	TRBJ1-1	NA	ASSLAGRLNTEAF
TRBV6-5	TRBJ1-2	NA	ASSLRGRYGYT
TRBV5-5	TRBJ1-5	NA	ASGLMDSNQPQH
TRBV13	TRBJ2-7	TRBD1	ASSLGGGPEWIPYEQY
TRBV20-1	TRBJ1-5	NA	SARVGQPQH
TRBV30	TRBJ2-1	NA	AWRGGIYNEQF
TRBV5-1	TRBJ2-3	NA	ASSWSGRSSTDTQY
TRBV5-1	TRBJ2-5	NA	ASNPVEGGETQY
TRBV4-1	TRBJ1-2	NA	ASSPGGNYGYT
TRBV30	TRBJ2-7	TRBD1	AWTRTGNYEQY
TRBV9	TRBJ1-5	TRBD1	ASSATGAPQPQH
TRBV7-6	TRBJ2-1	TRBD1	ASSRGGRTTYNEQF
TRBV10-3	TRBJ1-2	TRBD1	AITGTGANYGYT
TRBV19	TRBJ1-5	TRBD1	ASSIGEQGGQPQH
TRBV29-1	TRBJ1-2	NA	SVEDRGWYGYT
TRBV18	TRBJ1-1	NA	ASSPIGGTEAF
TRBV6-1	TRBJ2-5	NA	ASSEVGQETQY
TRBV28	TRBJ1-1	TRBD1	AAAPGTGIPEAF
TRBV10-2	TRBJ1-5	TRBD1	ASTRDRGSNQPQH
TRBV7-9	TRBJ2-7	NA	ASSLEGGAYEQY
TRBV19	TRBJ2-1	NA	ASSIAAERYNEQF
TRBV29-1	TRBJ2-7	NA	SVGYSPSGRVANEQY
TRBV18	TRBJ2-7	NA	ASSPSNLSPEQY
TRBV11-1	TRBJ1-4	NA	ASSLGATNEKLF
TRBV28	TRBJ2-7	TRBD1	ASSSYRGYSYEQY
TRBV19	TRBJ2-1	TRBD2	ASSTTSGTSYNEQF
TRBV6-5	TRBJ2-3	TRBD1	ASRAGTGVTDTQY
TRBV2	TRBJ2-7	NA	ASRRRTEPYEQY
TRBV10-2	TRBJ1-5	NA	ASSRGADNQPQH
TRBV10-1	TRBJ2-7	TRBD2	ASSPSGAYEQY
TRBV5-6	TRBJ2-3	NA	ASSVAFLSDTQY
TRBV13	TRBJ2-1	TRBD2	ASSSTRLAGYNEQF
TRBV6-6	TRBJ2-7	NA	ASSYSSVEQY
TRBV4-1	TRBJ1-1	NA	ASSQQATGRTEAF
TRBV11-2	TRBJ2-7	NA	ASSSPEVRAREQY
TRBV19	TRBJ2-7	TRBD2	ASSKASGRREQY
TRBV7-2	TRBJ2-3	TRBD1	ASSPDRGTDTQY
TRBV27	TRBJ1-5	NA	ASSFLAGNQPQH
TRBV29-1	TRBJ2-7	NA	SVEGQGGEQY
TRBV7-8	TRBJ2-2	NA	ASSLVVPGIPNTGELF
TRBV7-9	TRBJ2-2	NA	ASSLALANTGELF
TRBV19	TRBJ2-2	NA	ASRRDPYTGELF
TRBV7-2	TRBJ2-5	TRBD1	ASRTGSETQY
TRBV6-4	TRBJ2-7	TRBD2	ASRDPRGGSYEQY
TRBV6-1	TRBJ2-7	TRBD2	ASSDQGGMSYEQY
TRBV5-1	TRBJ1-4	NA	ASSLGQINEKLF
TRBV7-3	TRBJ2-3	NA	ASSLIGSTTDTQY
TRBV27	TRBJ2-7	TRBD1	ASSLGQGADEQY
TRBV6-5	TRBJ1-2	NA	ASSYLGFSNYGYT